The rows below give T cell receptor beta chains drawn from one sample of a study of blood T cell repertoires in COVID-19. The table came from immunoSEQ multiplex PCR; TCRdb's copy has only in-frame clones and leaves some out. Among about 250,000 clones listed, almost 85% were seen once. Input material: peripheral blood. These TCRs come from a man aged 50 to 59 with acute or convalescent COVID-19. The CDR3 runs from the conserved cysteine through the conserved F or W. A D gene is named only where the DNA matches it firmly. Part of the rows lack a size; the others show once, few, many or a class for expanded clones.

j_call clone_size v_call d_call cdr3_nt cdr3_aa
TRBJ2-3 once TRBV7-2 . TGTGCCAGCAGCTATATCTCCGGCACAGATACGCAGTATTTT CASSYISGTDTQYF
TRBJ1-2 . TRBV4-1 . TGCGCCAGCAGCCAACTCTCGCAGGGCTATGGCTACACCTTC CASSQLSQGYGYTF
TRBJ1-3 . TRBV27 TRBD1 TGTGCCAGCAGTTTAAGGGGGACAGGGACTTCTGGAAACACCATATATTTT CASSLRGTGTSGNTIYF
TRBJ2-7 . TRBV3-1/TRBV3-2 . TGTGCCAGCAGCCAAGATTGGGCGAAAGGCGAGCAGTACTTC CASSQDWAKGEQYF
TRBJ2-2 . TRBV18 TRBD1 TGTGCCAGCTCACTGGACAGGGCGAACACCGGGGAGCTGTTTTTT CASSLDRANTGELFF
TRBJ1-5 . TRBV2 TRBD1 TGTGCCGGCCGGGACAGGAAAAATCAGCCCCAGCATTTT CAGRDRKNQPQHF
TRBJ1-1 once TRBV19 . TGTGCCAGTAGTATAGATAGCTGGCGGGTGAACACTGAAGCTTTCTTT CASSIDSWRVNTEAFF
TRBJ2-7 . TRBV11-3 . TGTGCCAGCAGCTTATTGGGAGACACCTACGAGCAGTACTTC CASSLLGDTYEQYF
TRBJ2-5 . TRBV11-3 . TGTGCCAGCAGGCCTTGGGGCGAACAGACCCAGTACTTC CASRPWGEQTQYF
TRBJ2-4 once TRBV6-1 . TGTGCCAGCAGTGACGTACAGAGAAATACCAAAAACATTCAGTACTTC CASSDVQRNTKNIQYF
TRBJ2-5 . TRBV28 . TGTGCCAGCAGTTTAAGTGGCGGGAAAGAGACCCAGTACTTC CASSLSGGKETQYF
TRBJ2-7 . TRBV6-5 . TGTGCCAGCAGTTACTCGATCCTTGGCTCCAACTACGAGCAGTACTTC CASSYSILGSNYEQYF
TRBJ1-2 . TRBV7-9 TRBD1 TGTGCCAGCAGCCGGGACAGCTATGGCTACACCTTC CASSRDSYGYTF
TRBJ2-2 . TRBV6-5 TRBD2 TGTGCCAGCAGTCTGAGACTAGCGGGGGCCGGGGAGCTGTTTTTT CASSLRLAGAGELFF
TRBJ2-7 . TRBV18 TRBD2 TGTGCCAGCTCACAGCGGGAGGGCAGTTACGAGCAGTACTTC CASSQREGSYEQYF
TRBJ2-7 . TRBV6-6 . TGTGCCAGCAGTTACTCGAAGCCCAACTCCTACGAGCAGTACTTC CASSYSKPNSYEQYF
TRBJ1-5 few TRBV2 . TGTGCCAGCAGTACCAGGGGAATTCAGCCCCAGCATTTT CASSTRGIQPQHF
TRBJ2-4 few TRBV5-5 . TGTGCCAGCAGTTTACCTGAACAGGGCCACAAAAACATTCAGTACTTC CASSLPEQGHKNIQYF
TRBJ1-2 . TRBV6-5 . TGTGCCAGCAGTTATCGAGGCCGCTATGGCTACACCTTC CASSYRGRYGYTF
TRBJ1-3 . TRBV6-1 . TGTGCCAGCAGTGAGAACAGAAACACCATATATTTT CASSENRNTIYF
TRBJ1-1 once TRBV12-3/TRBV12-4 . TGTGCCAGCAGTTTGGCGGATGACACTGAAGCTTTCTTT CASSLADDTEAFF
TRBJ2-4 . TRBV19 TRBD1 TGTGCCAGTAGTGTCCGACAGGGAAGTGGAGCCAAAAACATTCAGTACTTC CASSVRQGSGAKNIQYF
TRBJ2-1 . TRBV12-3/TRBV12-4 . TGTGCCAGCACCCCCTTACTCTACAATGAGCAGTTCTTC CASTPLLYNEQFF
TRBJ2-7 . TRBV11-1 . TGTGCCAGCAGCTTATCAGTCCTAGGGGGCGAGCAGTACTTC CASSLSVLGGEQYF
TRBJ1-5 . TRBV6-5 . TGTGCCAGCAGTTACCGGGGAACTTCGGCCCAGCATTTT CASSYRGTSAQHF
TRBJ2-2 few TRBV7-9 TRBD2 TGTGCCAGCAGCCCTCGCGGGGGAGGCACCGGGGAGCTGTTTTTT CASSPRGGGTGELFF
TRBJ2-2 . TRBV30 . TGTGCCTGGAGGAGGGGCCGTTGGGACTTCCGAACCGGGGAGCTGTTTTTT CAWRRGRWDFRTGELFF
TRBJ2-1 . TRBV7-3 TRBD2 TGTGCCAGCAGCACTCTCGGGACTAGCGCCTACAATGAGCAGTTCTTC CASSTLGTSAYNEQFF
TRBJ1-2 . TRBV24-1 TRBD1 TGTGCCACCAGTGATGCGGACAGGCGAGGCTACACCTTC CATSDADRRGYTF
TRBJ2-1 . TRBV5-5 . TGTGCCAGCAGCAACCGACAGAACAATGAGCAGTTCTTC CASSNRQNNEQFF
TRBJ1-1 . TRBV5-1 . TGCGCCAGCAGCCCTGAATCGGCAGGGAACACTGAAGCTTTCTTT CASSPESAGNTEAFF